A single sample gave rise to the 31 T cell receptor beta chains below, sequenced in a study of T cells in Graves' hyperthyroidism and ophthalmopathy. TCR beta CDR3 region amplification was performed from RNA transcripts. TCR CDR3 underwent first-round RT-PCR with the HTBI primer set. TCRdb analysed the multiplex PCR reads with MiXCR anew, one entry per CDR3 protein. The repertoire holds 340,000 or so distinct CDR3 sequences, with roughly 17% as singletons. The sample was blood. The origin of the receptors is a man aged 25-45 years with Graves' hyperthyroidism.

This clonotype was counted a few times. V gene TRBV29-1 combines with J gene TRBJ2-3; TRBD2 aligns across 10 bases. The germline V gene has CDR1 SQVTM and CDR2 ANQGSEA. J lost 0 bases, V lost 0 bases, and 3 bases had no gene match. The CDR3 is 16 residues long. The CDR3 nucleotides are TGCAGCGTTGAAGAACTAGCGGGACCAAGCACAGATACGCAGTATTTT. Its translation is CSVEELAGPSTDTQYF.

Many counts were recorded for this clonotype. The chain links TRBV30 to TRBJ1-1, with D hard to call. Trimming left V 1 base short and J 1 base short, with 7 bases between. This CDR3 is built from 13 residues. CDR1 GTSNPN and CDR2 SVGIG come from the germline V gene (reference sequence). The CDR3 here is CAWSALRNTEAFF. The CDR3 DNA reads as TGTGCCTGGAGTGCCCTAAGGAACACTGAAGCTTTCTTT.

The sample holds many counts of this clonotype. The chain is built from TRBV5-5 and TRBJ1-5; D unclear. Germline V gives CDR1 SGHKS, CDR2 YYEKEE (reference sequence). Deletions cut 4 bases from V and 7 bases from J, with 12 bases between. The CDR3 covers 13 residues. The CDR3 is CASSGEVQQPQHF. Written as DNA, the CDR3 is TGTGCCAGCAGCGGGGAGGTTCAACAGCCCCAGCATTTT.

This clonotype came up many times. This sequence joins TRBV28 and TRBJ2-1; 11 bases match TRBD2. V lost 6 bases and J lost 7; bases outside the gene matches: 11. Germline V CDR1 and CDR2: MDHEN, SYDVKM. This CDR3 contains 16 residues. This CDR3 reads CASRLKLAGVGNEQFF. Written as DNA, the CDR3 is TGTGCCAGCAGGCTTAAACTAGCGGGAGTAGGGAATGAGCAGTTCTTC.

The sample holds many counts of this clonotype. The gene calls are TRBV20-1 and TRBJ2-1; D tentatively fits TRBD1 or TRBD2 (6 bases each). The CDR3 totals 15 residues. Per the germline V gene, CDR1 is DFQATT and CDR2 is SNEGSKA (reference sequence). With 5 bases removed from V and 5 bases from J, the gap between germline ends came to 19 bases. As DNA, the CDR3 is TGCAGTGCTGGGGGGCCCGGGGTTAAAAACAATGAGCAGTTCTTC. Translating it yields CSAGGPGVKNNEQFF.

This clonotype was counted many times. The V gene is TRBV28, the J gene TRBJ1-2; D is unresolved. V lost 7 bases to trimming and J lost 2 bases, with 17 bases between them. The germline V gene has CDR1 MDHEN and CDR2 SYDVKM. The CDR3 contains 15 residues. CDR3 residues: CASNQQWGMNYGYTF. CDR3 nucleotides: TGTGCCAGCAATCAACAGTGGGGTATGAACTATGGCTACACCTTC.

The gene calls are TRBV2 and TRBJ1-1; 9 bases agree with TRBD1. This CDR3 region has 13 residues. The J segment lost 4 bases and the V segment lost 8 bases, leaving 5 bases of the junction unmatched. Germline lookup yields CDR1 SNHLY and CDR2 FYNNEI. The CDR3 sequence is CASYKTGGTEAFF. CDR3 nucleotides: TGTGCCAGCTACAAGACAGGGGGCACTGAAGCTTTCTTT.

The rearrangement uses TRBV19 and TRBJ1-1; the D is unclear. The CDR3 runs 13 residues. Trimming took off 3 bases at V and 3 bases at J, with 8 bases between the two ends. CDR1 is LNHDA, CDR2 SQIVND, per germline (reference sequence). The CDR3 coding sequence is TGTGCCAGTAGTATGCTTGGTTACACTGAAGCTTTCTTT. Its translation is CASSMLGYTEAFF. Based on the CDR3 plus reference TRBV19 and TRBJ1-1, the full variable domain is DGGITQSPKYLFRKEGQNVTLSCEQNLNHDAMYWYRQDPGQGLRLIYYSQIVNDFQKGDIAEGYSVSREKKESFPLTVTSAQKNPTAFYLCASSMLGYTEAFFGQGTRLTVV.

This clonotype was recorded at least ten times. The chain carries TRBV5-1 and TRBJ1-2; possible D gene TRBD1, 5 bases. V gave up 0 bases and J gave up 4 bases, with 10 bases separating them. Germline V gene lookup returns CDR1 SGHRS and CDR2 YFSETQ. The CDR3 is 14 residues long. The CDR3: CASSLATGPYGYTF. In nucleotides, the CDR3 is TGCGCCAGCAGCTTGGCCACAGGACCCTATGGCTACACCTTC.

This rearrangement joins TRBV9 to TRBJ2-5; D unclear. Germline loops: CDR1 SGDLS, CDR2 YYNGEE. The CDR3 contains 15 residues. V was trimmed by 0 bases and J by 2 bases, leaving 11 bases between them. Here the CDR3 DNA reads TGTGCCAGCAGCGTAGCTTTTAGTAGGCAAGAGACCCAGTACTTC. Protein: CASSVAFSRQETQYF.

The genes are TRBV3-1 and TRBJ2-4; D possibly matches TRBD1 or TRBD2 (6 bases each). The germline CDR1 and CDR2 sequences are LGHDT and YNNKEL (reference sequence). The CDR3 is 14 amino acids. V was trimmed by 1 base and J by 11 bases, leaving 15 bases between them. DNA for the CDR3: TGTGCCAGCAGCCAAGGAGGTCTGGAGGGGGTTCAGTACTTC. It encodes CASSQGGLEGVQYF.

The V call is TRBV6-1, the J call TRBJ1-2; a weak D match, TRBD1 (6 bases). The length of the CDR3 is 15 residues. Germline V gene sequence: CDR1 MNHNS, CDR2 SASEGT. Trimming pared 5 bases from V and 2 bases from J, leaving 15 bases between. In DNA form, the CDR3 reads TGTGCCAGCAGTCCACAGGGTGAAATGAACTATGGCTACACCTTC. Translating gives CASSPQGEMNYGYTF.

In this sample, this clonotype turned up a few times. The chain is built from TRBV24-1 and TRBJ2-7; 14 nucleotides agree with TRBD2. V gave up 4 bases and J gave up 7 bases; unmatched junction bases: 8. The CDR3 consists of 16 residues. Germline CDR1 is KGHDR and CDR2 is SFDVKD. CDR3 in DNA: TGTGCCACCAGTGAACCCGGGACTAGCGGGAGTGGGGAGCAGTACTTC. Translating it yields CATSEPGTSGSGEQYF.

In this sample, this clonotype turned up many times. An end of the junction does not agree with germline; a read error may underlie this. J is TRBJ2-1 and V is TRBV12-3 or TRBV12-4; weak D call: TRBD2 (5 bases). The CDR3 spans 13 residues. The CDR3 region is CATSLGRGTEQFF. DNA of the CDR3: TGTGCCACCAGTCTGGGGAGAGGCACTGAGCAGTTCTTC.

There are many counts of this clonotype. The V call is TRBV7-9, the J call TRBJ2-4, with no clear D. CDR3 size: 16 residues. The germline gives CDR1 SEHNR, CDR2 FQNEAQ (reference sequence). V was shortened by 1 base and J by 0 bases, with 10 bases between the two germline ends. CDR3 sequence: CASSLGAGLAKNIQYF. DNA for the CDR3: TGTGCCAGCAGCTTAGGGGCAGGTCTAGCCAAAAACATTCAGTACTTC.

The V and J genes are TRBV9 and TRBJ2-1; D is unclear. CDR1 is SGDLS, CDR2 YYNGEE, per germline. The CDR3 runs to 15 residues. Trimming left V 0 bases short and J 7 bases short, with 14 bases between. CDR3 amino acids: CASSVAVMSRNEQFF. CDR3 nucleotides: TGTGCCAGCAGCGTAGCTGTTATGTCTAGAAATGAGCAGTTCTTC.

V and J are TRBV13 and TRBJ2-2, with 9 bases aligning to TRBD1. J was trimmed by 0 bases and V by 4 bases; bases with no gene match: 6. Germline CDR1 PRHDT, CDR2 FYEKMQ (reference sequence). This CDR3 is built from 17 residues. CDR3 sequence (DNA): TGTGCCAGCAGCTCCAGGGACAGGGAGGCGAACACCGGGGAGCTGTTTTTT. Residues: CASSSRDREANTGELFF. The full variable domain, completed using reference TRBV13 and TRBJ2-2, is AAGVIQSPRHLIKEKRETATLKCYPIPRHDTVYWYQQGPGQDPQFLISFYEKMQSDKGSIPDRFSAQQFSDYHSELNMSSLELGDSALYFCASSSRDREANTGELFFGEGSRLTVL.

In its sample, this clonotype was seen many times. V gene TRBV10-3 combines with J gene TRBJ2-7; TRBD1 is a possible D gene (7 bases). This CDR3 contains 15 residues. Trimming pared 4 bases from V and 3 bases from J, leaving 16 bases between. Germline assignment: CDR1 ENHRY and CDR2 SYGVKD. CDR3 nucleotide sequence: TGTGCCATCAGTGGCTCCGGGGGACAGAGCTACGAGCAGTACTTC. It yields the protein CAISGSGGQSYEQYF.

The genes are TRBV9 and TRBJ2-7; the match to TRBD2 covers 10 bases. Germline CDR1 reads SGDLS; CDR2 reads YYNGEE. CDR3 length: 15 residues. With V trimmed by 0 bases and J by 2 bases, 2 bases remained unmatched. The CDR3 sequence: CASSVGLAGTYEQYF. CDR3 coding DNA: TGTGCCAGCAGCGTAGGACTAGCGGGCACCTACGAGCAGTACTTC. Using reference TRBV9 and TRBJ2-7 for the parts outside the CDR3, the full variable domain is DSGVTQTPKHLITATGQRVTLRCSPRSGDLSVYWYQQSLDQGLQFLIQYYNGEERAKGNILERFSAQQFPDLHSELNLSSLELGDSALYFCASSVGLAGTYEQYFGPGTRLTVT.

The J gene is TRBJ2-1, the V gene TRBV27; unclear D gene. CDR1 is MNHEY and CDR2 is SMNVEV in the germline V gene (reference sequence). Trimming shortened V by 6 bases and J by 0 bases, and 9 bases separated the two germline ends. The CDR3 loop spans 14 amino acids. As DNA, the CDR3 is TGTGCCAGCAGATTAGCAGACTCCTACAATGAGCAGTTCTTC. Its protein product is CASRLADSYNEQFF.

This clonotype was counted at least ten times. The V and J genes are TRBV15 and TRBJ1-1; tentatively, D is TRBD1 (6 bases). The V gene's germline CDR1 is LNHNV and CDR2 YYDKDF (reference sequence). The CDR3 sequence is 12 residues long. V lost 3 bases and J 8 bases, leaving 10 bases between the germline ends. As DNA, the CDR3 is TGTGCCACCAGCAGGGCGACAGGAGAAGCTTTCTTT. This codes for CATSRATGEAFF. The entire variable domain, with the rest obtained from reference TRBV15 and TRBJ1-1, is as follows: DAMVIQNPRYQVTQFGKPVTLSCSQTLNHNVMYWYQQKSSQAPKLLFHYYDKDFNNEADTPDNFQSRRPNTSFCFLDIRSPGLGDTAMYLCATSRATGEAFFGQGTRLTVV.

At least ten counts were recorded for this clonotype. The chain carries TRBV27 and TRBJ2-1; 7 bases line up with TRBD2. From germline, CDR1 is MNHEY and CDR2 SMNVEV (reference sequence). The CDR3 is 14 residues long. J gave up 7 bases and V 2 bases, and 5 bases lay outside the gene matches. Written as DNA, the CDR3 is TGTGCCAGCAGTTTAGCGGGAGTGGTGAATGAGCAGTTCTTC. As protein: CASSLAGVVNEQFF.

V usage is TRBV18 and J usage is TRBJ1-5; D gene unclear. V was shortened by 3 bases and J by 7 bases, with 10 bases between the two germline ends. Germline assignment: CDR1 KGHSH and CDR2 LQKENI. The CDR3 runs to 13 residues. CDR3 DNA: TGTGCCAGCTCACCCGGGTTTAGGCAGCCCCAGCATTTT. This encodes CASSPGFRQPQHF.

A few counts support this clonotype. CDR3 sequence reads: CASSINSVTGELFF. The CDR3, as DNA: TGTGCCAGTAGTATCAATAGTGTCACCGGGGAGCTGTTTTTT. V and J are TRBV19 and TRBJ2-2, with D hard to call. From germline, CDR1 is LNHDA and CDR2 SQIVND (reference sequence). Trimming pared 3 bases from V and 4 bases from J, leaving 9 bases between. The CDR3 length is 14 residues.

This clonotype was seen repeatedly, ten times or more. This chain connects TRBV30 to TRBJ1-2; no definite D call. V was trimmed by 3 bases and J by 6 bases, leaving 11 bases between them. The germline gives CDR1 GTSNPN, CDR2 SVGIG (reference sequence). This CDR3 spans 12 amino acids. In DNA form, the CDR3 reads TGTGCCTGGAGACGGGGTCTCGATGGCTACACCTTC. It encodes CAWRRGLDGYTF.

This clonotype was seen many times. The chain is built from TRBV5-5 and TRBJ2-7; D assignment may be TRBD1 or TRBD2 (5 bases each). The CDR3 consists of 14 residues. CDR1 and CDR2 from the germline V gene are SGHKS and YYEKEE (reference sequence). The germline V and J ends were trimmed by 4 bases and 5 bases, with 16 bases remaining between them. CDR3 sequence (DNA): TGTGCCAGCAGCATCGGGACCCCACGGGACGAGCAGTACTTC. Its translation: CASSIGTPRDEQYF.

In its sample, this clonotype was seen many times. The V call is TRBV5-1, the J call TRBJ2-1; 9 nucleotides align to TRBD1. The CDR3 sequence is 15 residues long. Germline V gives CDR1 SGHRS, CDR2 YFSETQ. The trim removed 3 bases at V and 4 bases at J, leaving 5 bases unmatched. CDR3 nucleotide sequence: TGCGCCAGCAGCTACCGGGACAGGGAGTACAATGAGCAGTTCTTC. Translation gives CASSYRDREYNEQFF.

This clonotype turned up a few times. This rearrangement joins TRBV28 to TRBJ2-3, with 8 positions matching TRBD2. Germline CDR1 is MDHEN and CDR2 is SYDVKM. The CDR3 has 15 residues. J gave up 2 bases and V 4 bases, and 5 bases lay outside the gene matches. CDR3: CASSSRGRFTDTQYF. CDR3 nucleotides: TGTGCCAGCAGTTCCCGCGGGAGGTTCACAGATACGCAGTATTTT.

This clonotype turned up a few times. The rearrangement joins TRBV12-3 or TRBV12-4 to TRBJ2-2, with D possibly matching TRBD1 (6 bases). The CDR3 totals 11 residues. V was clipped by 8 bases and J by 8 bases, with 9 bases between them. The CDR3 is CASGQTGELFF. The CDR3 DNA reads TGTGCCAGCGGACAGACGGGGGAGCTGTTTTTT.

The chain links TRBV19 to TRBJ2-7; 8 nucleotides agree with TRBD1. The CDR3 extends over 15 amino acids. The junction had 6 bases not matched to a gene; V was cut back by 3 bases and J by 2 bases. Germline CDR1 and CDR2: LNHDA and SQIVND (reference sequence). DNA for the CDR3: TGTGCCAGTAGTATTAACGGACAGGGACCCTACGAGCAGTACTTC. It translates to CASSINGQGPYEQYF.

This clonotype showed up many times. The V and J genes are TRBV12-3 or TRBV12-4 and TRBJ1-5, with D possibly being TRBD1 (5 bases). The V gene lost 8 bases and the J gene lost 9 bases, with 17 bases spanning the gap. The CDR3 consists of 13 residues. The CDR3 here is CASGLGGVRPQHF. Written as DNA, the CDR3 is TGTGCCAGCGGCCTGGGGGGAGTTAGGCCCCAGCATTTT.